This T cell receptor beta chain was recorded in a study of persistence of HIV-infected CD4 T cells. Study-wide results and caveats: Antigen-responding cells were enriched for degenerate expanded CDR3beta sequences. Proviral oligoclonality tracked with TCR oligoclonality within the same sorted cells.

Trimming left V 1 base short and J 3 bases short, with 14 bases between. The CDR3 consists of 15 residues. CDR1 is SGHRS and CDR2 is YFSETQ in the germline V gene. This clone showed up just once. The antigen remains unidentified. Cells were stimulated nonspecifically with anti-CD3/anti-CD28 magnetic beads. Responding CD4+ T cells were sorted by upregulation of both CD40 ligand and CD69. Inclusion required CMV-positive serology and CD4+ counts above 400 cells/uL. PBMCs were depleted of CD8+ T cells before stimulation. The libraries were made with immunoSEQ version 4 in survey mode. This table comes from immunoSEQ multiplex PCR, and its TCRdb copy is limited to in-frame clones, with some not included. Of around 47,000 clones detected, roughly 90% appear once; the ten largest clones hold 1.5% to 2%.

The source of this sequence is an adult man with HIV who was CMV-seropositive. V usage is TRBV5-1 and J usage is TRBJ2-7, with D maybe TRBD1 (5 bases). This specimen consisted of CD4+ T cells sorted from PBMCs after roughly 20-hour stimulation, obtained from a patient who received antiretroviral therapy. DNA for the CDR3: TGCGCCAGCAGCTTGAGGCAGGGTCACCTCTACGAGCAGTACTTC. Translating it yields CASSLRQGHLYEQYF.